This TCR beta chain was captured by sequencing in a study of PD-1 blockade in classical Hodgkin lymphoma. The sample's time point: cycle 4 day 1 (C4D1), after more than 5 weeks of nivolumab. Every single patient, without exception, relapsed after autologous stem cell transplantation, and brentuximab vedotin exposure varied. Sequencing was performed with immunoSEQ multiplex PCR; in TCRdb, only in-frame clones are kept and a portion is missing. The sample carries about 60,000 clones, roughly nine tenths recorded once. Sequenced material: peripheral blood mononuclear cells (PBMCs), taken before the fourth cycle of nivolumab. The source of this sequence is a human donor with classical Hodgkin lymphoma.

This chain's CDR3 is CAIKPGLSVYEQYF. The CDR3 DNA is TGTGCCATCAAACCCGGGCTCTCGGTCTACGAGCAGTACTTC. The chain uses TRBV10-3 and TRBJ2-7; D unclear. Germline V gene data show CDR1 as ENHRY and CDR2 as SYGVKD. The V gene lost 7 bases and the J gene lost 3 bases, with 16 bases spanning the gap. This CDR3 spans 14 amino acids.